This is a list of T cell receptor beta chains from one sample in a study of T-cell memory formation after mild COVID-19. A single record per CDR3 protein comes from TCRdb applying MiXCR to the 5' RACE reads. Of about 250,000 distinct CDR3 sequences in the sample, approximately 16% were seen once. The sequenced sample was PBMCs or a T cell subset sorted from them (not recorded which). The source is a young man who had mild COVID-19 (a few samples of this study predate the infection). Cell type and time point are not known. The CDR3 runs from the conserved cysteine through the conserved F or W. Fields, in order: V gene, J gene, D gene, clone size, CDR3 protein. A D gene is named only where the DNA matches it firmly. Only part of the rows carry a size: once, few, many, or a class if the clone is expanded.

>TRBV9|TRBJ2-3|TRBD2|NA
CASSVGLAGGSWTDTQYF
>TRBV5-1|TRBJ1-1|TRBD1|few
CASSKGATSNTEAFF
>TRBV29-1|TRBJ1-1|TRBD1|few
CSADRVNTEAFF
>TRBV7-9|TRBJ1-1|NA|few
CASSLDSPAGTEAFF
>TRBV4-3|TRBJ2-1|TRBD1|NA
CASSQLYRDRAYNEQFF
>TRBV5-1|TRBJ2-4|NA|few
CASSPGQLLNIQYF
>TRBV20-1|TRBJ1-1|NA|NA
CRATRGKKSEAFF
>TRBV30|TRBJ2-1|TRBD1|NA
CAWSSGQAYNEQFF
>TRBV7-2|TRBJ1-3|TRBD1|NA
CASSAQPRGPGNTIYF
>TRBV5-6|TRBJ1-4|NA|NA
CASSLVRQGGEKLFF
>TRBV9|TRBJ2-2|TRBD2|NA
CASRLAGNTGELFF
>TRBV20-1|TRBJ2-7|NA|few
CSAWRTATYEQYF
>TRBV28|TRBJ2-5|TRBD1|NA
CASSLDRGGGETQYF
>TRBV5-1|TRBJ2-5|TRBD2|NA
CASSLLTSGGVETQYF
>TRBV7-3|TRBJ2-5|TRBD2|many
CASSPGTSGGARVETQYF
>TRBV5-1|TRBJ2-2|TRBD1|few
CASQGQANTGELFF
>TRBV5-6|TRBJ2-2|NA|few
CASSPDSRNTGELFF
>TRBV5-1|TRBJ2-1|NA|NA
CASSLAAGTDYNEQFF
>TRBV28|TRBJ2-3|NA|few
CASSSQTASTDTQYF
>TRBV7-2|TRBJ2-3|TRBD2|few
CASSTGGARKDTQYF
>TRBV6-2/TRBV6-3|TRBJ1-2|TRBD1|NA
CASSHAGTGNGYTF
>TRBV10-3|TRBJ1-1|NA|NA
CAISGPTGTEAFF
>TRBV15|TRBJ2-3|NA|few
CATSKHITDTQYF
>TRBV9|TRBJ2-2|NA|NA
CASSVDRNTGELFF
>TRBV29-1|TRBJ2-7|NA|NA
CSVGYRVTYEQYF
>TRBV6-2/TRBV6-3|TRBJ1-5|NA|many
CASSSISYSNQPQHF
>TRBV7-9|TRBJ1-5|TRBD1|few
CASSLTGDGPRSF
>TRBV24-1|TRBJ1-1|NA|few
CATGLLGGANTEAFF